This TCR beta chain comes out of a study of cytomegalovirus exposure and HLA in healthy donors. A remark on this clone: Its specificity is unknown.

The study's findings and limits: The study found most TCR sequences rare, yet found some public TCRs in many donors. Researchers catalogued approximately 170 TCR beta chains as cytomegalovirus-associated.

Germline CDR1 reads MNHEY; CDR2 reads SVGAGI. The CDR3 contains 15 residues. V shed 7 bases and J shed 2 bases, with 17 bases lying between them. The assay was immunoSEQ multiplex PCR, and TCRdb's table has in-frame clones only and misses some. The top ten clones hold about 1.8% of a sample with 110,000 or so clones, 70% to 90% of them seen once. V is TRBV6-5 and J is TRBJ1-1; the D gene is possibly TRBD1 (5 bases). This TCR derives from a man aged 18 to 30 in good health and CMV-seronegative. Sequencing was performed on PBMCs. CDR3 DNA: TGTGCCAGCACCTTAAACAGGAATGCAAACACTGAAGCTTTCTTT. Protein product: CASTLNRNANTEAFF.